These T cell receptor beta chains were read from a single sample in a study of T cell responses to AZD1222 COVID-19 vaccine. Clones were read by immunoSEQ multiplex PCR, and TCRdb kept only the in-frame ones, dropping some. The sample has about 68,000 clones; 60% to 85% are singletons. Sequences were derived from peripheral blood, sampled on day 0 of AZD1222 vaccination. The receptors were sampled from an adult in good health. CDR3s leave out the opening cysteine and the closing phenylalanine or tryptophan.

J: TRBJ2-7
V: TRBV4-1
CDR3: ASRPDAGLNYEQY

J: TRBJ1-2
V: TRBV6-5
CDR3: ASKSPGGYGYT

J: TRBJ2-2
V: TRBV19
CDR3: ASSSGQGARFGPGELF

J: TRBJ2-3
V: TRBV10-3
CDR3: AISTGLQIADTQY

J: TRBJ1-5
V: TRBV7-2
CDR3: ASSLVPGYSNQPQH

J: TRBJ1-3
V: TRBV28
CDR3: ASSLSGLGGAGNTIY

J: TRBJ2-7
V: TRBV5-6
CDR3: ASSLVSGAYEQY

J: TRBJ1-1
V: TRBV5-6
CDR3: ASSWGQGDTEAF

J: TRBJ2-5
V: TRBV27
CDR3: ASSFVLQY

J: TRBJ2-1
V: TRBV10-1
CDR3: ASSEEVYGANEQF

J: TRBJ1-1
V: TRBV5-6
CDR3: ASSLAAGGTEAF

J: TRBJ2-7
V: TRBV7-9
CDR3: ASSGRQGVSYEQY

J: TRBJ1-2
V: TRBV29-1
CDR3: SVLTGENYGYT

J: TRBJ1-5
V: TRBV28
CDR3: ASSFWLFQGAVRGNQPQH

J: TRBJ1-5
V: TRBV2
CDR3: ASSADRPLGQPQH

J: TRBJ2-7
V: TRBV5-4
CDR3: ASSPTGGVSYEQY

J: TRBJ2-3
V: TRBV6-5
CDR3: ASSYSLGAVTDTQY

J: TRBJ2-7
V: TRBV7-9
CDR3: ASSKLTSGGSYEQY

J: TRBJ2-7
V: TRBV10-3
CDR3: ASNNGDRSYEQY

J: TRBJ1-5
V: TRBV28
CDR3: ASSLLGNQPQH

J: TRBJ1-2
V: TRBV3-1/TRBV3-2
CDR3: ASSHRQINNYGYT

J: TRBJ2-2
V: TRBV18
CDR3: ASSSRGVSGELF

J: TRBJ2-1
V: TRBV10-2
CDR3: ASSETREQF

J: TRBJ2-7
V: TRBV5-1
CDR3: ASSLVSAGPSYEQY

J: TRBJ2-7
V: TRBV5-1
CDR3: ASRERTGGSSEQY

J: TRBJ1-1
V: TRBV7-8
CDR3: ASSSGRRTNTEAF